What follows are 15 T cell receptor beta chains derived from one specimen sequenced in a study of blood T cell repertoires in COVID-19. The assay was immunoSEQ multiplex PCR, and TCRdb's table has in-frame clones only and misses some. The sample carries nearly 250,000 clones, about 80% recorded once. Sequences were obtained from peripheral blood. The receptors originated from a woman older than 75 with acute or convalescent COVID-19.

The V gene is TRBV7-9, the J gene TRBJ2-7, with D maybe TRBD2 (6 bases). In germline, CDR1 is SEHNR, CDR2 FQNEAQ (reference sequence). This CDR3 is 15 amino acids long. V lost 5 bases to trimming and J lost 0 bases, with 14 bases between them. As DNA, the CDR3 is TGTGCCAGCAGCCCAGCCCGACTAGTCTCCTACGAGCAGTACTTC. Amino acid sequence: CASSPARLVSYEQYF.

This sequence joins TRBV11-2 and TRBJ2-1; TRBD2 matches 11 bases. CDR1 is SGHAT, CDR2 FQNNGV, per germline. J lost 3 bases, V lost 4 bases, and 5 bases had no gene match. The length of the CDR3 is 16 residues. CDR3 sequence: CASSSAGTSGYNEQFF. The CDR3 nucleotides are TGTGCCAGCAGCTCCGCGGGGACTAGCGGCTACAATGAGCAGTTCTTC.

This CDR3 reads CASSPGGSGGDYGYTF. Here the CDR3 DNA reads TGTGCCAGCTCACCAGGTGGGAGCGGGGGCGACTATGGCTACACCTTC. V and J are TRBV18 and TRBJ1-2, with D possibly TRBD1 on 6 matching bases. V lost 2 bases and J lost 3, with 16 bases in between. This CDR3 is built from 16 residues. The germline V gene has CDR1 KGHSH and CDR2 LQKENI. Together with reference TRBV18 and TRBJ1-2, the CDR3 gives the full variable domain: NAGVMQNPRHLVRRRGQEARLRCSPMKGHSHVYWYRQLPEEGLKFMVYLQKENIIDESGMPKERFSAEFPKEGPSILRIQQVVRGDSAAYFCASSPGGSGGDYGYTFGSGTRLTVV.

The rearrangement uses TRBV7-6 and TRBJ1-5, with 10 bases aligning to TRBD1. The CDR3 sequence is 15 residues long. Germline V gene data show CDR1 as SGHVS and CDR2 as FNYEAQ. The V gene end was trimmed by 5 bases and the J gene end by 9 bases; junction bases not matched to a gene: 10. DNA for the CDR3: TGTGCCAGCAGCCTAACCGGGACAGGGGAAGCGCCCCAGCATTTT. Protein: CASSLTGTGEAPQHF.

The chain uses TRBV6-2 or TRBV6-3 and TRBJ1-4; 9 bases line up with TRBD1. The CDR3 extends over 15 amino acids. Unmatched junction bases numbered 4, after V lost 0 bases and J lost 8 bases. The germline CDR1 and CDR2 sequences are MNHEY and SVGEGT. CDR3 in DNA: TGTGCCAGCAGTTACTCGACAGGGGGGCTCGAAAAACTGTTTTTT. Protein sequence: CASSYSTGGLEKLFF.

The rearrangement links TRBV28 to TRBJ1-5; weak D call: TRBD1 (6 bases). CDR1 and CDR2 from the germline V gene are MDHEN and SYDVKM. The germline V and J ends were trimmed by 2 bases and 6 bases, with 11 bases remaining between them. The CDR3 runs 14 residues. The CDR3 region has the DNA TGTGCCAGCAGTTTAGGGCAGGGGCTTCAGCCCCAGCATTTT. Protein sequence: CASSLGQGLQPQHF.

The chain links TRBV7-8 to TRBJ2-1; D unresolved. Trimming took 2 bases from V and 6 from J, leaving 11 bases between them. This CDR3 has 14 amino acids. Germline V gene lookup returns CDR1 SGHVS and CDR2 FQNEAQ. The CDR3 DNA sequence: TGTGCCAGCAGCTTAATCACAGCTGTCAATGAGCAGTTCTTC. Amino acids: CASSLITAVNEQFF.

This sequence joins TRBV5-1 and TRBJ2-5, with 8 bases identical to TRBD1. Germline loops: CDR1 SGHRS, CDR2 YFSETQ. V dropped 0 bases and J dropped 4; count of bases not matched to a gene: 8. The CDR3 extends over 16 amino acids. The CDR3 region is CASSLAQGALGETQYF. CDR3 sequence (DNA): TGCGCCAGCAGCTTGGCCCAGGGGGCTTTGGGAGAGACCCAGTACTTC.

The CDR3, as DNA: TGTGCCAGCAGCCCCTGGACTACAGATACGCAGTATTTT. Protein: CASSPWTTDTQYF. This chain links TRBV7-2 with TRBJ2-3; tentative D call: TRBD2 (5 bases). V dropped 5 bases and J dropped 3 bases, with 9 bases sitting between them. This CDR3 contains 13 residues. Germline lookup yields CDR1 SGHTA and CDR2 FQGNSA.

The rearrangement uses TRBV6-6 and TRBJ1-5, with unresolved D. Germline CDR1 and CDR2: MNHNY and SVGAGI (reference sequence). Trimming removed 1 base from V and 0 bases from J, with 4 bases in between. The CDR3 sequence is 14 residues long. The CDR3 reads CASSYFYSNQPQHF. In DNA form, the CDR3 reads TGTGCCAGCAGTTACTTCTATAGCAATCAGCCCCAGCATTTT.

This rearrangement joins TRBV29-1 to TRBJ1-2; the match to TRBD1 covers 10 bases. Germline values: CDR1 SQVTM, CDR2 ANQGSEA. CDR3 length equals 16 residues. V gave up 5 bases and J gave up 3 bases; unmatched junction bases: 12. The CDR3 loop is CSVTGQGLAGDYGYTF. CDR3 sequence (DNA): TGCAGCGTTACGGGACAGGGGTTAGCGGGAGACTATGGCTACACCTTC.

The chain joins TRBV11-2 to TRBJ2-7, with 14 bases aligning to TRBD2. After removal of 1 base from V and 4 bases from J, the junction contained 6 bases not matched to a gene. In germline, CDR1 is SGHAT, CDR2 FQNNGV. The CDR3 has 17 residues. CDR3 loop: CASSLGPGTSGSYEQYF. The CDR3 bases are TGTGCCAGCAGCTTAGGCCCCGGGACTAGCGGGAGTTACGAGCAGTACTTC. The variable domain in full, with the rest retrieved from reference TRBV11-2 and TRBJ2-7, is EAGVAQSPRYKIIEKRQSVAFWCNPISGHATLYWYQQILGQGPKLLIQFQNNGVVDDSQLPKDRFSAERLKGVDSTLKIQPAKLEDSAVYLCASSLGPGTSGSYEQYFGPGTRLTVT.

This chain connects TRBV12-3 or TRBV12-4 to TRBJ1-1, with D possibly TRBD1 on 6 matching bases. The CDR3 is made up of 13 amino acids. The ends were cut back, 5 bases at V and 7 bases at J, with 14 bases in the middle. Written as DNA, the CDR3 is TGTGCCAGCAGTCTCCCCGAAGGGGGTGAAGCTTTCTTT. It is translated as CASSLPEGGEAFF.

This clone was counted once. The chain links TRBV7-2 to TRBJ2-5, with D maybe TRBD1 (5 bases). CDR3 size: 14 residues. The V and J ends lost 2 bases and 5 bases respectively, with 12 bases between them. From germline, CDR1 is SGHTA and CDR2 FQGNSA. CDR3 in DNA: TGTGCCAGCAGCTTAAGACCCAGGGCCGAGACCCAGTACTTC. Translated: CASSLRPRAETQYF.

The chain recombines TRBV2 with TRBJ2-5; D remains unclear. V shed 7 bases and J shed 3 bases, with 15 bases lying between them. The germline CDR1 and CDR2 sequences are SNHLY and FYNNEI. There are 14 residues in the CDR3. The CDR3, as DNA: TGTGCCAGCAAAGACCGGGTCCAAAAAGAGACCCAGTACTTC. Its translation: CASKDRVQKETQYF.